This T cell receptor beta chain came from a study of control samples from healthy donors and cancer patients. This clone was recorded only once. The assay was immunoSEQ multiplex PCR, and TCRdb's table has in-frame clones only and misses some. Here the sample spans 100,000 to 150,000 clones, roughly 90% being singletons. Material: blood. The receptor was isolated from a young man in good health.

In DNA, the CDR3 is TGCGCCAGCAGCCTCGGGACAATCTTCTACAATGAGCAGTTCTTC. It yields the protein CASSLGTIFYNEQFF. This chain connects TRBV4-1 to TRBJ2-1; tentatively, D is TRBD1 (6 bases). Trimming removed 4 bases from V and 3 bases from J, with 13 bases in between. From germline, CDR1 is MGHRA and CDR2 YSYEKL. CDR3 length: 15 residues.